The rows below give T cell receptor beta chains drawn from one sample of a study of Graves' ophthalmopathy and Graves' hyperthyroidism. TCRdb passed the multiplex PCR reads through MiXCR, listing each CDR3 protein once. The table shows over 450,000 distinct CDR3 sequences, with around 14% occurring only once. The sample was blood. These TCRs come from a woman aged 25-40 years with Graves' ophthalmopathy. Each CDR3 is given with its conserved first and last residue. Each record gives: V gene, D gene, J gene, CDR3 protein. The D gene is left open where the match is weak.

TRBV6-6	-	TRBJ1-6	CASSYSTGQGSPLHF
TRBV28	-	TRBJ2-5	CASSLWRGRQETQYF
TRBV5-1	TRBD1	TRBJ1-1	CASRRQGAPGTEAFF
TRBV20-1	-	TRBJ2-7	CSASGGITLYDQYF
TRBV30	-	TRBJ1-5	CAWSPGPSHQPQHF
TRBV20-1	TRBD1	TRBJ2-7	CSARQPVTGAYEQYF
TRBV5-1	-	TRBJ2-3	CASSRIRRGTDTQYF
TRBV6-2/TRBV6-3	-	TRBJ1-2	CASSYLGPNYGYTF
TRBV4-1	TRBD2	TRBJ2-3	CASSQIIAGSGADTQYF
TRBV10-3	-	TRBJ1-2	CAIRPPGRGYTF
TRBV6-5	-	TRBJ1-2	CASSYSRRGANCGYTF
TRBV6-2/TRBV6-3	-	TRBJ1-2	CASKRGNYGYTF
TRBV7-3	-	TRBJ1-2	CASSLSSGPDYGYTF
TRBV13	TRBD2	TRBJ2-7	CASSFGRGESYEQYF
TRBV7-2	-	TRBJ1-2	CASSLDRRMGYTF
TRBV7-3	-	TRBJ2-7	CASRPEGDYEQYF
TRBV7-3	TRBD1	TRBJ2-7	CASSAGQGDEQYF
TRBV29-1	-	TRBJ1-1	CSVSPFRGTPSEAFF
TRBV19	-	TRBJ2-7	CASSPQGRTLGVQYF
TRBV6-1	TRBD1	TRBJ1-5	CASRENRGNQPQRF
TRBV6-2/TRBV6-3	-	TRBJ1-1	CASSGPGDLNTEAFF
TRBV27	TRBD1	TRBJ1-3	CASRTGAGSGNTIYF
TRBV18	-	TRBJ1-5	CASSPWQGGQPQHF
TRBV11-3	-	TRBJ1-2	CASSLAGNPYGYTF
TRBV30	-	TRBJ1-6	CAWSRTIDSPLHF
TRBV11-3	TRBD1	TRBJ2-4	CASSSIEDRVKNIQYF
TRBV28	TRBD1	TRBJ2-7	CASSWGGTGLYEQYF
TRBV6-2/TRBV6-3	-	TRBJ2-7	CASTSYEQYF
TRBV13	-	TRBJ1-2	CASSGRSNLPYGYTF
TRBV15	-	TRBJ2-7	CATSRVPGTTYEQYF
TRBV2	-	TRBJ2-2	CASLSPDRPNTGELFF
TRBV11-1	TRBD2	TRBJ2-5	CASSSILTSGSPEETQYF
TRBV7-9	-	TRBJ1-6	CASSLAVGSLHF
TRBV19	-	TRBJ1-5	CASSIGRWGNQPQHF
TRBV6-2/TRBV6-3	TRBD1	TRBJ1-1	CASSTGVPEAFF
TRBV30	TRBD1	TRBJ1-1	CAQDRGDTEAFF
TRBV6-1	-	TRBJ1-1	CASSEGPFGTEAFF
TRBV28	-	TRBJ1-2	CASRWGDYGYTF
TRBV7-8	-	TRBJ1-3	CASSLGRISGNTIYF
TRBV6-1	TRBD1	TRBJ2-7	CASSPGDRVSPYEQYF
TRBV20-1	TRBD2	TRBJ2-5	CSAKKREGRGTQYF
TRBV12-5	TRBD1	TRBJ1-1	CASGLGQGAFTEAFF
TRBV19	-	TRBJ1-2	CASSSPADSGGYTF
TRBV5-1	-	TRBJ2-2	CASHQGGVDTGELFF
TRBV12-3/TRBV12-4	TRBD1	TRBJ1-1	CASRQGARWHTEAFF
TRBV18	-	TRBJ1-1	CASSSVQSTEAFF
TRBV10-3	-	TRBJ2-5	CAISETGRNQETQYF
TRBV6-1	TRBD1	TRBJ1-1	CASIRTGWIEAFF
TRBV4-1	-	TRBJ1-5	CASSQDFLDRFNQPQHF
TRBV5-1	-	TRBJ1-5	CASSFGTTDSNQPQHF